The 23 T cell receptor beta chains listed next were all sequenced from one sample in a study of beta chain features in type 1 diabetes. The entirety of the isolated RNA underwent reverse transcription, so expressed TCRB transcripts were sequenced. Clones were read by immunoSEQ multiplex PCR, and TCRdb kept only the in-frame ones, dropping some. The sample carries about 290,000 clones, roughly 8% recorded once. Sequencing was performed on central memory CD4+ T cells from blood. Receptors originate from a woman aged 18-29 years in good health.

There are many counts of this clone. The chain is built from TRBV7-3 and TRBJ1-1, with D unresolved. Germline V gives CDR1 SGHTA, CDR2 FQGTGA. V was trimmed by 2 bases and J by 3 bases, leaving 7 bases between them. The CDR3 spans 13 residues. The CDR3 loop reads CASSLLWDTEAFF. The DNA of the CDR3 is TGTGCCAGCAGCTTACTCTGGGACACTGAAGCTTTCTTT.

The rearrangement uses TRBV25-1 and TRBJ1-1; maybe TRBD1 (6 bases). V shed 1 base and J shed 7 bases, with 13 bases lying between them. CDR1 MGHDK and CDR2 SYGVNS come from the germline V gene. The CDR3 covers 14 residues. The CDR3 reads CASSELGTGREAFF. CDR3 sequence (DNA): TGTGCCAGCAGTGAATTAGGTACAGGGCGTGAAGCTTTCTTT.

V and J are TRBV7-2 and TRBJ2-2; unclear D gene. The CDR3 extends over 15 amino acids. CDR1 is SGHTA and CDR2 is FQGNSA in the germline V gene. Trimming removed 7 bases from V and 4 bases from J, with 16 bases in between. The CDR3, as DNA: TGTGCCAGCACCCCTGGCGGCGATCCCACCGGGGAGCTGTTTTTT. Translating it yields CASTPGGDPTGELFF.

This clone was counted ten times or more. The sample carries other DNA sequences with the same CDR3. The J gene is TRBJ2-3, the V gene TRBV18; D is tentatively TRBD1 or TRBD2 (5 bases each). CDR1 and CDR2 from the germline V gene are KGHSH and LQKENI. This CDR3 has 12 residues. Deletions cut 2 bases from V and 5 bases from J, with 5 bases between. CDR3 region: CASSPGGDTQYF. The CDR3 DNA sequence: TGTGCCAGCTCACCAGGGGGAGATACGCAGTATTTT.

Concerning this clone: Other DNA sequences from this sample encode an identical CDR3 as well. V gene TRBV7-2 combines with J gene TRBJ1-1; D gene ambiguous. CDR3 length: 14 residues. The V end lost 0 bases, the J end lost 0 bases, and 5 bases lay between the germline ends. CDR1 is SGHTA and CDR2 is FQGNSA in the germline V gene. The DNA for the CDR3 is TGTGCCAGCAGCTTAGCTGCGGTGAACACTGAAGCTTTCTTT. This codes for CASSLAAVNTEAFF.

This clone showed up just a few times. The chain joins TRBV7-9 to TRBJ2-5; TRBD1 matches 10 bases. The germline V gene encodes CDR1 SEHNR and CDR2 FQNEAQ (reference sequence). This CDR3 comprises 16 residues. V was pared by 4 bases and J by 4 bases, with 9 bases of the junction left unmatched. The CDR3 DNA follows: TGTGCCAGCAGCTCCGGTCCGGGACAGGGGAGAGAGACCCAGTACTTC. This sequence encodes CASSSGPGQGRETQYF.

CDR3 sequence (DNA): TGTGCCAGCACCCTCTCCGTGGCCGGGACAGGAAAACTGTTTTTT. Its translation is CASTLSVAGTGKLFF. The J gene is TRBJ1-4, the V gene TRBV6-6, with 8 bases fitting TRBD1. Germline assignment: CDR1 MNHNY and CDR2 SVGAGI (reference sequence). This CDR3 comprises 15 residues. The V gene end was trimmed by 7 bases and the J gene end by 10 bases; junction bases not matched to a gene: 14.

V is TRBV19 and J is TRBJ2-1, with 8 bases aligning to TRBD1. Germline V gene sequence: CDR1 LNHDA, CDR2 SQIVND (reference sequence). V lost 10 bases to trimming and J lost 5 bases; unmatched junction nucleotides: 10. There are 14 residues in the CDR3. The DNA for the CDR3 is TGTGCCACACGTGGACAGGGTAAGGACAATGAGCAGTTCTTC. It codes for CATRGQGKDNEQFF.

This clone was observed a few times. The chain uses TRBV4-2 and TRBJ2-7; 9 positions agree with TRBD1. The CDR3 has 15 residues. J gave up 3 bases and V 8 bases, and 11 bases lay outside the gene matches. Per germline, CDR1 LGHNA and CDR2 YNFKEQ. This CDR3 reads CASGRWRDRDYEQYF. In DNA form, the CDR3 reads TGTGCCAGCGGTAGATGGCGGGACAGGGACTACGAGCAGTACTTC.

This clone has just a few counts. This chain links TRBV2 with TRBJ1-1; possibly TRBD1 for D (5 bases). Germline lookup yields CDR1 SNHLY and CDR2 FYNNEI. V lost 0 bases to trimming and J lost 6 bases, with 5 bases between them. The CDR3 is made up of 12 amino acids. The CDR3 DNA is TGTGCCAGCAGTGAAGCGGGACCTGAAGCTTTCTTT. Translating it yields CASSEAGPEAFF.

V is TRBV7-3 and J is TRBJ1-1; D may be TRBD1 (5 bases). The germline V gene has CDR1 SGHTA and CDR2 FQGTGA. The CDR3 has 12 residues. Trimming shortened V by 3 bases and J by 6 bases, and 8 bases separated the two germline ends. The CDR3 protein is CASSFPGSEAFF. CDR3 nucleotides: TGTGCCAGCAGCTTTCCAGGGTCTGAAGCTTTCTTT. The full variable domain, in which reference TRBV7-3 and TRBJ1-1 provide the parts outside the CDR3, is GAGVSQTPSNKVTEKGKYVELRCDPISGHTALYWYRQSLGQGPEFLIYFQGTGAADDSGLPNDRFFAVRPEGSVSTLKIQRTERGDSAVYLCASSFPGSEAFFGQGTRLTVV.

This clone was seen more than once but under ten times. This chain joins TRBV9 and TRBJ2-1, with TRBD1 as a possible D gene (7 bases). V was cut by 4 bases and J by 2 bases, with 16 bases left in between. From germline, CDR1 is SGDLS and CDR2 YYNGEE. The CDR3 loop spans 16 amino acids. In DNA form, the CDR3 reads TGTGCCAGCAGCCCAAGTGGCAGGGGGGCCTACAATGAGCAGTTCTTC. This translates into CASSPSGRGAYNEQFF.

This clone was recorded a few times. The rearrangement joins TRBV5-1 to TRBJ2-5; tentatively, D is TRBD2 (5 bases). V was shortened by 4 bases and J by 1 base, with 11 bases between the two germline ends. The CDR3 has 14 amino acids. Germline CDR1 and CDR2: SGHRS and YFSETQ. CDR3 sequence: CASSRRTAQETQYF. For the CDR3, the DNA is TGCGCCAGCAGCAGGAGGACGGCCCAAGAGACCCAGTACTTC.

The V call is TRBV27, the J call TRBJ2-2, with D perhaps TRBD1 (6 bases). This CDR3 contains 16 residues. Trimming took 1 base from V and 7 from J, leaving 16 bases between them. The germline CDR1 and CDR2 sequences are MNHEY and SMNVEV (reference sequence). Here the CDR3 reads CASSLFAGDTSGELFF. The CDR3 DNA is TGTGCCAGCAGTTTATTTGCAGGGGACACTAGCGGGGAGCTGTTTTTT.

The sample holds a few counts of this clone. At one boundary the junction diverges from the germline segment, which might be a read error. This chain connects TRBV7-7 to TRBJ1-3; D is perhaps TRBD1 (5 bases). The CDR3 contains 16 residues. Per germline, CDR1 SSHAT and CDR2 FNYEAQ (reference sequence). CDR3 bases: TGTGCTAGCAGCTCGGGGCCGCTGGCATCCGGAAACACCATATATTTT. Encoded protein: CASSSGPLASGNTIYF.

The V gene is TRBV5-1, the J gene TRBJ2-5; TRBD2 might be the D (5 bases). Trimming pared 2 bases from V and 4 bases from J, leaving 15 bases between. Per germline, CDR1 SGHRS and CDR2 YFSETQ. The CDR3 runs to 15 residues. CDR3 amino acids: CASSFSGMSGETQYF. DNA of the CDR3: TGCGCCAGCAGCTTTTCGGGGATGTCAGGAGAGACCCAGTACTTC.

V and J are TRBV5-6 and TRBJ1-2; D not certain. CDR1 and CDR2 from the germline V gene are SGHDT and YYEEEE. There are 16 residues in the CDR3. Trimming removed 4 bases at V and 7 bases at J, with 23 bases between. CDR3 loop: CASSPLGQTQDAGYTF. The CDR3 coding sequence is TGTGCCAGCAGCCCACTAGGTCAGACCCAAGACGCTGGCTACACCTTC.

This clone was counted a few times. The CDR3 reads CASSQEQGYGEAFF. CDR3 bases: TGCGCCAGCAGCCAAGAACAGGGATATGGTGAAGCTTTCTTT. The chain is built from TRBV4-1 and TRBJ1-1; weak D call: TRBD1 (6 bases). Germline CDR1 and CDR2: MGHRA and YSYEKL. V gave up 0 bases and J gave up 7 bases, with 12 bases separating them. The CDR3 consists of 14 residues.

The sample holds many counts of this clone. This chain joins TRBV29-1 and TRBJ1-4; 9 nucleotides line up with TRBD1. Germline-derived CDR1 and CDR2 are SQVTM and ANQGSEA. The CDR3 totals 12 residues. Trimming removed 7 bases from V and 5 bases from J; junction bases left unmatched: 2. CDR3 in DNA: TGCAGCGCCGGACAGGGGAATGAAAAACTGTTTTTT. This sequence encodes CSAGQGNEKLFF.

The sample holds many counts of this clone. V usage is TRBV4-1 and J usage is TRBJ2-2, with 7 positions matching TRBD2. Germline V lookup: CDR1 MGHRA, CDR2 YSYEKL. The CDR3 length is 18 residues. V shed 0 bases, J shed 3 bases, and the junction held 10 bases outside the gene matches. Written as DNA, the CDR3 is TGCGCCAGCAGCCAAGATGACGAGGGAGGGCCCTACACCGGGGAGCTGTTTTTT. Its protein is CASSQDDEGGPYTGELFF.

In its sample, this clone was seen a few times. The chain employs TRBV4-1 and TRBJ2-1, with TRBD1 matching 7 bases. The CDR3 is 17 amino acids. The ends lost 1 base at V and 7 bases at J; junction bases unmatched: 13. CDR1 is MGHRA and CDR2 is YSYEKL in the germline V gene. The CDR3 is CASSQGRVQGVGNEQFF. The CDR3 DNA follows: TGCGCCAGCAGCCAAGGAAGGGTCCAGGGGGTTGGTAATGAGCAGTTCTTC.

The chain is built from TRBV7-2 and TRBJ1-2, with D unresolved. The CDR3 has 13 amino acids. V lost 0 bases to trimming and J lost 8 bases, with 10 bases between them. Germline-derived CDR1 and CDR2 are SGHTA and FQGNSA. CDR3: CASSLAVGGGYTF. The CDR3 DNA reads TGTGCCAGCAGCTTAGCGGTGGGTGGGGGCTACACCTTC. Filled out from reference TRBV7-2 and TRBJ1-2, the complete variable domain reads GAGVSQSPSNKVTEKGKDVELRCDPISGHTALYWYRQSLGQGLEFLIYFQGNSAPDKSGLPSDRFSAERTGGSVSTLTIQRTQQEDSAVYLCASSLAVGGGYTFGSGTRLTVV.

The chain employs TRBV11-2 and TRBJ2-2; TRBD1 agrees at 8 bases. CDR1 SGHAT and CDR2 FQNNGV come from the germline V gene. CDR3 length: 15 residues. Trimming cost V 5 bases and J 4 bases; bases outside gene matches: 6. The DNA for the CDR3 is TGTGCCAGCAGCCACGGACAGGGTGTCACCGGGGAGCTGTTTTTT. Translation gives CASSHGQGVTGELFF.